This T cell receptor (beta chain) comes out of a study of CD8+ T cells in alopecia areata (dated by TCRdb to 2017 to 2018). In terms of the full investigation: Skin from C3H/HeJ donors with spontaneous alopecia (6-12 months old) was grafted onto female C3H/HeJ recipients that were roughly 7-10 weeks old. Scalp clonality was compared among normal scalp (n=4), patchy alopecia areata scalp (n=8), and alopecia totalis/universalis scalp (n=8). TCRbeta CDR3 regions were amplified by immunoSEQ multiplex PCR using 35 Vbeta forward and 13 Jbeta reverse primers. Human TCRbeta sequencing covered scalp tissue and sorted CD4+ and CD8+ peripheral blood T cells from patchy and totalis/universalis alopecia areata patients and healthy controls. In both human patients and the C3H/HeJ mouse model, the study applied high-throughput TCRbeta sequencing to look at T cell clonal expansion in alopecia areata. The RNA source kit depended on sample type: the PAXgene miRNA kit for fixed scalp, the miRNeasy kit for PBMCs, and the RNeasy kit for mouse skin.

Per the germline V gene (reference sequence), LGHNA is the CDR1 and YNLKQL is the CDR2. Reading from cysteine to phenylalanine, the CDR3 counts 14 amino acids. The DNA has 30 bases, all within the CDR3, and is read from base 1. The research as a whole found: Resident alphabeta T cells in normal human skin are also sequenced, complicating scalp TCR repertoire analysis, unlike mouse skin dominated by gammadelta T cells. Compared with normal scalp, lesional scalp, particularly in alopecia totalis/universalis, had higher clonality and more expanded CD8+ clones, which suggests antigenic drive. Shared TCR sequences between patients were less evident than in mice, which may be partly attributable to HLA diversity in the patient population.

There are a few counts of this clone. Its antigen remains undetermined. In this entry, gene names and germline sequences are mouse ones. Read sequence stops 4 residues before the CDR3 end, and the germline J gene provides the missing end. Cells from pooled mouse cutaneous lymph nodes were stained for CD4, CD8alpha, NKG2D, NKG2ACE and other markers and then sorted on a BD Influx. Library method: the immunoSEQ multiplex PCR assay. For TCR sequencing, RNA was extracted from every sample and reverse transcribed into cDNA to serve as template. SuperScript III was used to make first-strand cDNA, primed with a 2:1 mix of oligo-dT and random hexamers. A synthetic immune receptor repertoire was used to gauge amplification bias, and whatever bias remained was removed computationally. Libraries were sequenced on Illumina HiSeq with 60 bp reads covering the CDR3, read from J toward V. The original methods were these. Raw reads were preprocessed for error removal, and CDR3 was defined according to IMGT conventions as running from the conserved cysteine to phenylalanine. Clonality was calculated as 1 minus Shannon entropy normalized by log2 of the number of productive unique TCRs. CD4 or CD8 identity of scalp clones was inferred by cross-referencing scalp TCRbeta sequences with sorted blood CD4 and CD8 repertoires. TCRdb took over this immuneACCESS table, retaining in-frame rearrangements with V and J assigned. Such tables are incomplete; in checked studies, under half of the missing clones stem from an unresolved V gene, and the remainder is unexplained. V and J calls and clone size follow that table, whereas D and trimming were derived from the DNA. This sample is represented by about 270,000 clones, with no singletons among them. The ten largest account for approximately 1.2% of the sample.

The source is a C3H/HeJ mouse with alopecia areata. This mouse strain bears the MHC haplotype H2-k. Here the chain combines TRBV5 and TRBJ2-7; TRBD2 agrees with 8 junctional bases. Sequences were obtained from CD4+ T cells sorted from a lymph node. CDR3 protein: CASSPRTGLYEQYF. The CDR3 bases that were read are TGTGCCAGCAGCCCCCGGACTGGGCTATAT.